These 23 T cell receptor beta chains were all obtained from the same sample, sequenced in a study of T cells expressing NK-cell markers. TCRdb re-called the 5' RACE reads and shows each CDR3 protein once, DNA omitted. The sample yields 350,000 to 450,000 distinct CDR3 sequences, of which the top ten take up around 5.3%. Sequences were obtained from blood T cells: a sorted CD56 or NKG2C T cell subset, CD4+ or CD8+ T cells, or bulk PBMC T cells (not recorded which). These receptors all stem from a man aged 18-75 years in good health.

This clonotype is deemed medium-sized by its frequency. The gene calls are TRBV12-3 or TRBV12-4 and TRBJ2-7; TCRdb returns TRBD1, unconfirmable since there is no DNA. The CDR3 has 14 amino acids. Here the CDR3 reads CASSLAGGSIAQYF.

This CDR3 is CASRLSSYNEQFF. This rearrangement joins TRBV19 to TRBJ2-1. The CDR3 is made up of 13 amino acids. Per the germline V gene, CDR1 is LNHDA and CDR2 is SQIVND (reference sequence).

The chain couples TRBV6-5 to TRBJ2-1; TCRdb's assignment of TRBD2 cannot be checked, as there is no DNA. The length of the CDR3 is 16 residues. Germline CDR1 MNHEY, CDR2 SVGAGI. CDR3 amino acids: CASRLRGGDKYNEQFF.

This chain's CDR3 is CASSPRGRGTDTQYF. The chain employs TRBV12-3 or TRBV12-4 and TRBJ2-3; TCRdb's assignment of TRBD1 cannot be checked, as there is no DNA. The CDR3 has 15 amino acids.

The chain joins TRBV20-1 to TRBJ2-2; TCRdb's D call, TRBD1, is unchecked because there is no DNA. Per germline, CDR1 DFQATT and CDR2 SNEGSKA (reference sequence). This CDR3 contains 18 residues. The CDR3 sequence is CSARDPDRDRGNTGELFF.

The chain recombines TRBV20-1 with TRBJ2-5; no DNA is available, so the TRBD1 call from TCRdb remains unchecked. The CDR3 has 13 residues. Germline CDR1 reads DFQATT; CDR2 reads SNEGSKA (reference sequence). CDR3 loop: CSAPKGSQETQYF.

V and J are TRBV5-1 and TRBJ2-1. Germline values: CDR1 SGHRS, CDR2 YFSETQ. CDR3 length: 16 residues. The CDR3 spells CASSSDPTRSYNEQFF.

The chain joins TRBV10-3 to TRBJ2-3; the D call from TCRdb, TRBD2, cannot be confirmed without DNA. The V gene's germline CDR1 is ENHRY and CDR2 SYGVKD. The CDR3 consists of 17 residues. The chain's CDR3 is CATMGLAGGHGTDTQYF.

The genes are TRBV7-2 and TRBJ2-1; TCRdb outputs TRBD1, but without DNA this stays unchecked. The CDR3 has 15 residues. CDR1 SGHTA and CDR2 FQGNSA come from the germline V gene. CDR3 region: CASSSRQGRGYEQFF.

V usage is TRBV4-1 and J usage is TRBJ2-2; the D call from TCRdb, TRBD1, cannot be confirmed without DNA. In germline, CDR1 is MGHRA, CDR2 YSYEKL. This CDR3 spans 20 amino acids. CDR3 loop: CASSQARRSAGATNTGELFF.

V is TRBV6-2 or TRBV6-3 and J is TRBJ1-2; TCRdb names TRBD1, which stays unverified in the absence of DNA. CDR1 MNHEY and CDR2 SVGEGT come from the germline V gene. This CDR3 is 14 amino acids long. CDR3 sequence reads: CASSYDGGNYGYTF.

This chain uses TRBV3-1 with TRBJ2-6. From germline, CDR1 is LGHDT and CDR2 YNNKEL (reference sequence). The CDR3 totals 12 residues. CDR3 loop: CATKSGANVLTF.

The chain links TRBV7-9 to TRBJ1-1. The CDR3 is 13 residues long. Germline assignment: CDR1 SEHNR and CDR2 FQNEAQ (reference sequence). The CDR3 spells CASSSGGSREAFF.

The rearrangement joins TRBV6-1 to TRBJ2-5; TCRdb's D call, TRBD1, is unchecked because there is no DNA. Germline assignment: CDR1 MNHNS and CDR2 SASEGT. The CDR3 has 14 amino acids. The CDR3 here is CASTLGGRVETQYF.

The chain employs TRBV5-6 and TRBJ1-2; as DNA is missing, the TRBD1 call by TCRdb cannot be tested. This CDR3 contains 17 residues. Germline CDR1 and CDR2: SGHDT and YYEEEE. The CDR3 spells CASSLGASDRGANGYTF.

V and J are TRBV6-1 and TRBJ2-1; with no DNA, the TCRdb D assignment of TRBD2 cannot be verified. Germline CDR1 reads MNHNS; CDR2 reads SASEGT. This CDR3 is built from 13 residues. This CDR3 is CASSALTSREQFF.

The V and J genes are TRBV5-1 and TRBJ1-2; TCRdb proposes TRBD1, but this gene call is untestable without DNA. The CDR3 consists of 15 residues. The germline V gene has CDR1 SGHRS and CDR2 YFSETQ. CDR3 region: CASSLGQINNYGYTF.

The CDR3 here is CSVAKGADSSYEQYF. The chain joins TRBV29-1 to TRBJ2-7; TCRdb calls TRBD1, which cannot be checked without DNA. The CDR3 length is 15 residues. Germline CDR1 is SQVTM and CDR2 is ANQGSEA.

The V gene is TRBV12-3 or TRBV12-4, the J gene TRBJ2-5; TCRdb calls TRBD2, which cannot be checked without DNA. This CDR3 is built from 17 residues. The CDR3 loop reads CASSLISLADLRRTQYF.

The chain uses TRBV13 and TRBJ2-7. The CDR3 length is 11 residues. Germline lookup yields CDR1 PRHDT and CDR2 FYEKMQ (reference sequence). CDR3 residues: CASSNGLEQYF.

V and J are TRBV6-1 and TRBJ2-7. This CDR3 comprises 11 residues. Germline values: CDR1 MNHNS, CDR2 SASEGT. The CDR3 here is CASRDDYERYF.

The J gene is TRBJ2-7, the V gene TRBV24-1; no DNA is available, so the TRBD2 call from TCRdb remains unchecked. The CDR3 loop spans 17 amino acids. Germline V gene sequence: CDR1 KGHDR, CDR2 SFDVKD. CDR3 in amino acids: CARYRRDPWKGSNEQYF.

The V and J genes are TRBV19 and TRBJ2-2; the TCRdb D gene call, TRBD1, has no DNA to confirm it. The CDR3 spans 15 residues. Looked up from germline, CDR1 is LNHDA and CDR2 is SQIVND (reference sequence). The CDR3 reads CASSEPRTQTGELFF.